This T cell receptor (beta chain) was documented in a study of T-cell memory formation after mild COVID-19. Study results and limitations: Pre-infection memory contained some responding clones, which suggested that cross-reactive memory had joined. Clones that shrank (day 15 to 85) were balanced CD4/CD8, whereas later expanders leaned CD4+.

From germline, CDR1 is LGHDT and CDR2 YNNKEL (reference sequence). CDR3 size: 15 residues. V gave up 4 bases and J gave up 2 bases; unmatched junction bases: 3. A remark on this clonotype: Antigen specificity is unknown.

From the 5' RACE reads, TCRdb called clonotypes with MiXCR, one entry per CDR3 protein. The sample has more than 110,000 distinct CDR3 sequences; around 25% are singletons. The TCR sequence derives from an adult woman who had mild COVID-19 (a few samples of this study predate the infection). Cell type and time point are not known. This chain joins TRBV3-1 and TRBJ2-3, with 10 bases lining up with TRBD2. The material sequenced was PBMCs or a T cell subset sorted from them (not recorded which). CDR3 DNA sequence: TGTGCCAGCAGCCCCGGACTAGCGGACACAGATACGCAGTATTTT. Amino acids: CASSPGLADTDTQYF.